A single sample gave rise to the 19 T cell receptor beta chains below, sequenced in a study of blood T cell repertoires in COVID-19. This table comes from immunoSEQ multiplex PCR, and its TCRdb copy is limited to in-frame clones, with some not included. The data show 200,000 or so clones, with about 84% seen just once and approximately 5.4% held by the top ten. Sequencing was carried out using peripheral blood. These receptors all stem from a woman in her 30s with acute or convalescent COVID-19.

The chain combines TRBV28 with TRBJ2-3; D possibly corresponds to TRBD2 (6 bases). The germline V gene has CDR1 MDHEN and CDR2 SYDVKM. V was pared by 8 bases and J by 0 bases, with 15 bases between. The CDR3 is 15 residues long. The CDR3 loop reads CASGFISGSTDTQYF. In DNA, the CDR3 is TGTGCCAGCGGGTTTATAAGCGGGAGCACAGATACGCAGTATTTT.

This rearrangement joins TRBV7-9 to TRBJ1-5; 7 bases line up with TRBD1. The CDR3 has 15 amino acids. The junction had 6 bases not matched to a gene; V was cut back by 0 bases and J by 7 bases. Looked up from germline, CDR1 is SEHNR and CDR2 is FQNEAQ (reference sequence). The CDR3 protein is CASSLARQGEQPQHF. CDR3 in DNA: TGTGCCAGCAGCTTAGCAAGGCAGGGGGAACAGCCCCAGCATTTT.

V gene TRBV18 combines with J gene TRBJ2-2; 9 nucleotides line up with TRBD2. CDR1 and CDR2 (germline): KGHSH, LQKENI. The length of the CDR3 is 16 residues. The V and J ends lost 3 bases and 0 bases, in that order; junction bases with no gene match: 2. This chain's CDR3 is CASSPSGSTNTGELFF. DNA of the CDR3: TGTGCCAGCTCACCTAGCGGGAGTACGAACACCGGGGAGCTGTTTTTT.

The rearrangement joins TRBV3-1 (or the pseudogene TRBV3-2) to TRBJ1-1, with 7 bases lining up with TRBD1. V lost 0 bases to trimming and J lost 4 bases; unmatched junction nucleotides: 5. This CDR3 contains 15 residues. Looked up from germline, CDR1 is LGHDT and CDR2 is YNNKEL (reference sequence). CDR3 bases: TGTGCCAGCAGCCAAGAGACAGGGATGGGCACTGAAGCTTTCTTT. Protein product: CASSQETGMGTEAFF.

V usage is TRBV12-5 and J usage is TRBJ1-1; D is possibly TRBD1 (5 bases). V lost 1 base, J lost 10 bases, and 13 bases lay in between. The CDR3 contains 13 residues. The germline V gene has CDR1 LGHNT and CDR2 FRNRAP. The CDR3 bases are TGTGCTAGTGGTTTGGCCGGGGGGGTTGGAGCTTTCTTT. Its protein product is CASGLAGGVGAFF.

The chain recombines TRBV28 with TRBJ2-6, with D perhaps TRBD1 (5 bases). This CDR3 is 16 amino acids long. CDR1 is MDHEN, CDR2 SYDVKM, per germline. Trimming removed 4 bases from V and 2 bases from J, with 12 bases in between. CDR3 nucleotides: TGTGCCAGCAGTTCTACTGGACAAGCTGGGGCCAACGTCCTGACTTTC. Its translation: CASSSTGQAGANVLTF.

A single count supports this clone. The rearrangement links TRBV27 to TRBJ1-5; no clear D gene. The germline V gene has CDR1 MNHEY and CDR2 SMNVEV (reference sequence). This CDR3 is 13 amino acids long. The ends were cut back, 3 bases at V and 6 bases at J, with 9 bases in the middle. CDR3 sequence reads: CASSFEEGQPQHF. The CDR3 DNA follows: TGTGCCAGCAGTTTCGAGGAGGGTCAGCCCCAGCATTTT.

The genes are TRBV7-9 and TRBJ1-5; D not resolved. V was cut by 4 bases and J by 5 bases, with 15 bases left in between. Germline V gene lookup returns CDR1 SEHNR and CDR2 FQNEAQ (reference sequence). The CDR3 totals 15 residues. The CDR3 coding sequence is TGTGCCAGCAGCTCGCAAGGAGGCGGGGATCAGCCCCAGCATTTT. Its protein product is CASSSQGGGDQPQHF.

The chain couples TRBV27 to TRBJ2-1, with D unclear. V was trimmed by 1 base and J by 7 bases, leaving 11 bases between them. The CDR3 is 14 residues long. Per the germline V gene, CDR1 is MNHEY and CDR2 is SMNVEV (reference sequence). CDR3 sequence: CASSLYLVGNEQFF. The CDR3 coding sequence is TGTGCCAGCAGTTTATATCTAGTTGGGAATGAGCAGTTCTTC.

The rearrangement links TRBV28 to TRBJ2-5; perhaps TRBD1 as D (6 bases). V gave up 2 bases and J gave up 5 bases, with 12 bases separating them. CDR3 length equals 14 residues. Per germline, CDR1 MDHEN and CDR2 SYDVKM. The CDR3 loop reads CASSLPTGWETQYF. CDR3 bases: TGTGCCAGCAGTTTACCAACAGGGTGGGAGACCCAGTACTTC.

This chain links TRBV6-6 with TRBJ1-6, with 12 bases identical to TRBD1. The V segment lost 9 bases and the J segment 10 bases; nucleotides outside the gene matches: 4. CDR3 length: 13 residues. CDR1 and CDR2 (germline): MNHNY, SVGAGI (reference sequence). The CDR3 loop is CARTGTGGSPLHF. In nucleotides, the CDR3 is TGTGCCAGGACCGGGACAGGGGGCTCACCCCTCCACTTT.

The chain is built from TRBV20-1 and TRBJ2-7; D ambiguous. CDR1 is DFQATT, CDR2 SNEGSKA, per germline (reference sequence). Between the trimmed V and J ends, which lost 6 bases and 2 bases, there was a span of 8 bases. This CDR3 has 11 amino acids. In DNA form, the CDR3 reads TGCAGTGCCGAGGTCACCTACGAGCAGTACTTC. This translates into CSAEVTYEQYF.

This sequence joins TRBV6-5 and TRBJ2-7; TRBD2 agrees at 8 bases. V shed 5 bases and J 9 bases; nucleotides not matched to a gene: 6. CDR1 is MNHEY, CDR2 SVGAGI, per germline. CDR3 length: 12 residues. The CDR3 coding sequence is TGTGCCAGCAGTCCCGGGGGGGGAAGGCAGTACTTC. It encodes CASSPGGGRQYF.

The gene calls are TRBV28 and TRBJ1-1; the D is unclear. CDR1 and CDR2 (germline): MDHEN, SYDVKM. Trimming took off 2 bases at V and 0 bases at J, with 4 bases between the two ends. The length of the CDR3 is 13 residues. CDR3 coding DNA: TGTGCCAGCAGTTTAACGGTGAACACTGAAGCTTTCTTT. Translation: CASSLTVNTEAFF.

CDR3 nucleotides: TGTGCCAGCAGTCTAACCTCCGGGACAGGGGTCACAGATACGCAGTATTTT. Residues: CASSLTSGTGVTDTQYF. The chain employs TRBV6-6 and TRBJ2-3, with 10 bases matching TRBD1. The germline V gene has CDR1 MNHNY and CDR2 SVGAGI (reference sequence). V shed 5 bases and J 2 bases; nucleotides not matched to a gene: 10. CDR3 length: 17 residues.

The chain combines TRBV19 with TRBJ1-2; possible D gene TRBD1, 6 bases. V gave up 0 bases and J gave up 4 bases, with 15 bases separating them. Per germline, CDR1 LNHDA and CDR2 SQIVND (reference sequence). CDR3 size: 16 residues. CDR3 loop: CASSIERNRDAYGYTF. CDR3 DNA sequence: TGTGCCAGTAGTATAGAAAGGAACAGGGACGCCTATGGCTACACCTTC. The variable domain in full, with the rest retrieved from reference TRBV19 and TRBJ1-2, is DGGITQSPKYLFRKEGQNVTLSCEQNLNHDAMYWYRQDPGQGLRLIYYSQIVNDFQKGDIAEGYSVSREKKESFPLTVTSAQKNPTAFYLCASSIERNRDAYGYTFGSGTRLTVV.

This chain joins TRBV27 and TRBJ2-7, with 7 nucleotides matching TRBD2. This CDR3 has 15 amino acids. The J segment lost 0 bases and the V segment lost 2 bases, leaving 4 bases of the junction unmatched. Germline V gene lookup returns CDR1 MNHEY and CDR2 SMNVEV (reference sequence). DNA of the CDR3: TGTGCCAGCAGTTTAAGTCGCGGGAGCTCCTACGAGCAGTACTTC. Translating it yields CASSLSRGSSYEQYF.

The rearrangement links TRBV19 to TRBJ1-6, with D possibly matching TRBD1 (6 bases). Germline values: CDR1 LNHDA, CDR2 SQIVND (reference sequence). Deletions cut 1 base from V and 7 bases from J, with 11 bases between. This CDR3 comprises 15 residues. CDR3 in amino acids: CASSIVHRDNSPLHF. CDR3 DNA: TGTGCCAGTAGTATAGTTCACAGGGACAATTCACCCCTCCACTTT.

A few counts support this clone. The chain has TRBV30 and TRBJ2-1, with TRBD1 identical over 10 bases. With 5 bases clipped from V and 0 bases from J, the junction kept 13 bases outside the gene matches. Germline-derived CDR1 and CDR2 are GTSNPN and SVGIG (reference sequence). The CDR3 contains 18 residues. For the CDR3, the DNA is TGTGCCTGGGGACAGGGGGTAGGGGGACTGAGCTCCTACAATGAGCAGTTCTTC. It specifies CAWGQGVGGLSSYNEQFF. The variable domain in full, with the rest retrieved from reference TRBV30 and TRBJ2-1, is SQTIHQWPATLVQPVGSPLSLECTVEGTSNPNLYWYRQAAGRGLQLLFYSVGIGQISSEVPQNLSASRPQDRQFILSSKKLLLSDSGFYLCAWGQGVGGLSSYNEQFFGPGTRLTVL.